This T cell receptor beta chain was retrieved from a study of Ad26.COV2.S vaccination and SARS-CoV-2 variants. On the study more broadly: Donor had been placed in the Ad26.COV2.S arm of the COV1001 trial.

This clone was seen once. Its antigen remains unknown. V was pared by 2 bases and J by 4 bases, with 7 bases of the junction left unmatched. The germline V gene has CDR1 SQVTM and CDR2 ANQGSEA. The CDR3 has 14 amino acids. Study-level findings and limits: Responses of T cells in total may have been underestimated by the TCR breadth and depth analyses. Similar non-spike TCR breadth was seen in vaccine and placebo recipients.

TCRdb's copy holds only in-frame clones and misses some; the assay was immunoSEQ multiplex PCR. The table shows about 390,000 clones, with 88% occurring only once. The treatment was: roughly 18 received Ad26.COV2.S at low or high dose, single or two shots; roughly 5 received placebo; per-sample allocation not given. Each sample was drawn 63 days after the first injection (of vaccine or placebo). Vaccination employed an Ad26 vector expressing the Wuhan-strain SARS-CoV-2 spike. The chain recombines TRBV29-1 with TRBJ2-7; 8 bases fit TRBD2. The sample in question was peripheral blood, obtained in a trial of Ad26.COV2.S vaccine versus placebo. This clonotype was sampled from a person between 18 and 65 years old who received the Ad26.COV2.S COVID-19 vaccine or a placebo. The CDR3, as DNA: TGCAGCGTTGAACTCCGGGGGGGGTATTACGAGCAGTACTTC. It encodes CSVELRGGYYEQYF.